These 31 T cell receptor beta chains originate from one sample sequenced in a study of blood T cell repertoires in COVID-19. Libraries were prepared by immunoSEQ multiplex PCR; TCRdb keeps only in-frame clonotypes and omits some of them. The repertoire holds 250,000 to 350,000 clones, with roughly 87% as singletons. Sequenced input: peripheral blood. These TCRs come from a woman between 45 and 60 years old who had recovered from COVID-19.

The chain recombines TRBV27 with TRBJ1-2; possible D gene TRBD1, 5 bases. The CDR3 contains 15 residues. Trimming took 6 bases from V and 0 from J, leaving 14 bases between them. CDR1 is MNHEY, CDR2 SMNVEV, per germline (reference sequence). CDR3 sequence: CASSYSDRPNYGYTF. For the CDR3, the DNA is TGTGCCAGCAGCTACTCCGACAGACCTAACTATGGCTACACCTTC.

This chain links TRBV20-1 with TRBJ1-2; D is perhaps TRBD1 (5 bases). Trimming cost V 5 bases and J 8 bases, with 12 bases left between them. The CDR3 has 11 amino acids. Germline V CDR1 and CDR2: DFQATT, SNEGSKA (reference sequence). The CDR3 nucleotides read TGCAGTGCTTGGTCTCGGGGGGGCTACACCTTC. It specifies CSAWSRGGYTF.

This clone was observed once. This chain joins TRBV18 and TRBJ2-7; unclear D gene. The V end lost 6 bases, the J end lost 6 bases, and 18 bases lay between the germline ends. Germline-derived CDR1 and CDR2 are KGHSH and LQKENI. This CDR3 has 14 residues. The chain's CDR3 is CASSLLPGGTEQYF. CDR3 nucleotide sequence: TGTGCCAGCTCCCTACTCCCCGGCGGAACCGAGCAGTACTTC.

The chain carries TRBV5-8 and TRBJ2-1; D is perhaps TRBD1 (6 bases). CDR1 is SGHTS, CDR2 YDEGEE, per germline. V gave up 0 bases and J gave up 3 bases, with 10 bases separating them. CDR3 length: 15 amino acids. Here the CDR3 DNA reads TGTGCCAGCAGCTTGGTTTGGGGGCGCTACAATGAGCAGTTCTTC. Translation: CASSLVWGRYNEQFF.

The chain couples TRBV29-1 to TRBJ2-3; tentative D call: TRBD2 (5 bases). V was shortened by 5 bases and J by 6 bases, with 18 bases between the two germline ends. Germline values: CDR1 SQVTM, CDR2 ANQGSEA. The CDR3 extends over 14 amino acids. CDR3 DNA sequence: TGCAGCGTTATTAGAGAATACGGGGTGGATACGCAGTATTTT. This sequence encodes CSVIREYGVDTQYF.

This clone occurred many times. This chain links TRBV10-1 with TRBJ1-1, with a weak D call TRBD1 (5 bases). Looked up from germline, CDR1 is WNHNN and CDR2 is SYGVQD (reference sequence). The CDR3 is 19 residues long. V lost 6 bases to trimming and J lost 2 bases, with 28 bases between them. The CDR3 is CASSEWAPGSPKQNTEAFF. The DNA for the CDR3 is TGCGCCAGCAGCGAATGGGCCCCAGGGTCCCCCAAACAAAACACTGAAGCTTTCTTT.

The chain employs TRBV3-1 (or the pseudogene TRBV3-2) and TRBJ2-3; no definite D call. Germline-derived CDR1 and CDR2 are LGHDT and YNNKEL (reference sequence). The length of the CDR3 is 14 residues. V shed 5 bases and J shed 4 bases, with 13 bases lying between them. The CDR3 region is CASSARPGSDTQYF. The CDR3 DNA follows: TGTGCCAGCAGCGCGCGTCCGGGTTCAGATACGCAGTATTTT.

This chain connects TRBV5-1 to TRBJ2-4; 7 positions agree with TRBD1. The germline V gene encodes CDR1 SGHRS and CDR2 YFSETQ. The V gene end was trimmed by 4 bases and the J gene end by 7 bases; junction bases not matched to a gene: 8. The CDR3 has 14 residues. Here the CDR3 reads CASSLPGQLNIQYF. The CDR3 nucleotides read TGCGCCAGCAGCCTGCCGGGACAGCTGAACATTCAGTACTTC. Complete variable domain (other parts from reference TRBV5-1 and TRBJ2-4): KAGVTQTPRYLIKTRGQQVTLSCSPISGHRSVSWYQQTPGQGLQFLFEYFSETQRNKGNFPGRFSGRQFSNSRSEMNVSTLELGDSALYLCASSLPGQLNIQYFGAGTRLSVL.

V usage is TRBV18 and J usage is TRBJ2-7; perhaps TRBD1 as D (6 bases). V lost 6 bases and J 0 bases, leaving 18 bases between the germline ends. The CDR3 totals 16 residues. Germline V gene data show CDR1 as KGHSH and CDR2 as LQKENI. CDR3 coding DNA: TGTGCCAGCTCTCTTACCCGGGGACAAGCCTCCTACGAGCAGTACTTC. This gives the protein CASSLTRGQASYEQYF.

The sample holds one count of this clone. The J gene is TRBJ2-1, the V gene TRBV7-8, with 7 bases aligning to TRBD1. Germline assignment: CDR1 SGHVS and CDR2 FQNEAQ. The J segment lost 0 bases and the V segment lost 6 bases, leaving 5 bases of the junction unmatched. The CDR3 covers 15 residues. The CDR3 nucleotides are TGTGCCAGCAGGAAAACAGGGGCCTCCTACAATGAGCAGTTCTTC. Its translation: CASRKTGASYNEQFF.

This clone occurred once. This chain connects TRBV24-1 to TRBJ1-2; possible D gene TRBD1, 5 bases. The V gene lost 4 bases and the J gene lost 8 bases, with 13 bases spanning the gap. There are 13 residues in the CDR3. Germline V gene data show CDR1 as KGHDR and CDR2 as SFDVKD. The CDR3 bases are TGTGCCACCAGTGAACACGACAGAGAAGGCTACACCTTC. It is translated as CATSEHDREGYTF.

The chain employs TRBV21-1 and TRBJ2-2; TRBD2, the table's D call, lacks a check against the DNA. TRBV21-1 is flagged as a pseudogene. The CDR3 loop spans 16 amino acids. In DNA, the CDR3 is TGTGCCAGCAGCAAAGGGCAGCGGTCGAACACCGGGGAGCTGTTTTTT. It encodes CASSKGQRSNTGELFF.

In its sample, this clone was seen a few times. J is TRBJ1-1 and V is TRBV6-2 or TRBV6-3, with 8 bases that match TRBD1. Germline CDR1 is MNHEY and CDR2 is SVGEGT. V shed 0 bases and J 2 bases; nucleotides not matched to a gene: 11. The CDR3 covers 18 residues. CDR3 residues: CASSYSTRGRSSNTEAFF. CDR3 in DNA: TGTGCCAGCAGTTACTCGACCAGGGGGCGAAGCTCCAACACTGAAGCTTTCTTT.

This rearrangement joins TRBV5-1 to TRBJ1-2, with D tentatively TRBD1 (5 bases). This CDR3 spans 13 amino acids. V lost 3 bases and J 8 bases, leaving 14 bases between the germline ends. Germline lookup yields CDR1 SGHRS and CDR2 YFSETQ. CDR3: CASSSSGGQGYTF. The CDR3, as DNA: TGCGCCAGCAGCTCCTCCGGGGGTCAGGGCTACACCTTC.

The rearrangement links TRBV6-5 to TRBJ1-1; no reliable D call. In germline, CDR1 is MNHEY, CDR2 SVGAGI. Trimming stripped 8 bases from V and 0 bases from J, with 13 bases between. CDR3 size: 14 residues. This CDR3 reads CASGREDMNTEAFF. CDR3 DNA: TGTGCCAGCGGGAGGGAAGATATGAACACTGAAGCTTTCTTT.

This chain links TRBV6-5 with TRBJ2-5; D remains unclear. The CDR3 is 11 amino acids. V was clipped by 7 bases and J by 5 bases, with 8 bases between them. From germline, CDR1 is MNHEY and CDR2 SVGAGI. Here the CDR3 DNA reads TGTGCCAGCACCTTCGGGGAGACCCAGTACTTC. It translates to CASTFGETQYF.

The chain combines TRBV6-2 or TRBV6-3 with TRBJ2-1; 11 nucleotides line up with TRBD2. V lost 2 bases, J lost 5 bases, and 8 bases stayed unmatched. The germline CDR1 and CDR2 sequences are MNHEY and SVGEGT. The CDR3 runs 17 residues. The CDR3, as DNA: TGTGCCAGCAGTTACCACCTCACTAGCGGGAGACACAATGAGCAGTTCTTC. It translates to CASSYHLTSGRHNEQFF.

The CDR3 loop is CASSQGQGETQYF. The CDR3 DNA sequence: TGTGCCAGCAGTCAGGGACAGGGGGAGACCCAGTACTTC. V usage is TRBV7-3 and J usage is TRBJ2-5; TRBD1 aligns across 10 bases. The CDR3 extends over 13 amino acids. The germline gives CDR1 SGHTA, CDR2 FQGTGA. The V segment lost 6 bases and the J segment 5 bases; nucleotides outside the gene matches: 3.

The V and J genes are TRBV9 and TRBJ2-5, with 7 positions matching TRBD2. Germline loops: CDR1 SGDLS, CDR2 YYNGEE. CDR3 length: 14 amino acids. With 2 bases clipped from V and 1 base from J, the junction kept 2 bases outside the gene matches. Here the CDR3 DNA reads TGTGCCAGCAGCGTTGCTAGCGGCCAAGAGACCCAGTACTTC. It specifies CASSVASGQETQYF.

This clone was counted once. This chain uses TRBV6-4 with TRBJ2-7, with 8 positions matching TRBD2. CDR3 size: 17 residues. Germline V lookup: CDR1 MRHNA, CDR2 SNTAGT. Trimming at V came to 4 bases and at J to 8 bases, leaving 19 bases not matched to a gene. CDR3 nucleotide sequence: TGTGCCAGCAGTGCCGCCTTTGAGCGAGCGGGAGAGGATAAGCAGTACTTC. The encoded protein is CASSAAFERAGEDKQYF.

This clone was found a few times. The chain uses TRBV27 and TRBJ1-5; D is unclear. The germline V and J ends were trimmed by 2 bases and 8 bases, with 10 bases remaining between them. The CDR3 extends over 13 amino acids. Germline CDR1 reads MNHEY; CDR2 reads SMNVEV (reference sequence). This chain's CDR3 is CASSLGETKPQHF. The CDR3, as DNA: TGTGCCAGCAGTTTAGGAGAGACGAAGCCCCAGCATTTT.

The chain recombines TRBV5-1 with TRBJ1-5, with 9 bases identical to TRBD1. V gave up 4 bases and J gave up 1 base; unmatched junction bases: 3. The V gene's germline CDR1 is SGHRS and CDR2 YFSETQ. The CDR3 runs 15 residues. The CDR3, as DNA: TGCGCCAGCAGCGTGGGGACAGGGAGCAATCAGCCCCAGCATTTT. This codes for CASSVGTGSNQPQHF.

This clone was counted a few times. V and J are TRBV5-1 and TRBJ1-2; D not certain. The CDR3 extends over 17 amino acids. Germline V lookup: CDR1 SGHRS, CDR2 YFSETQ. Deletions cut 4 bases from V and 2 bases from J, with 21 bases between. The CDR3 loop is CASSHLGLQRRNYGYTF. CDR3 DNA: TGCGCCAGCAGCCATCTTGGTCTTCAGAGGCGGAACTATGGCTACACCTTC.

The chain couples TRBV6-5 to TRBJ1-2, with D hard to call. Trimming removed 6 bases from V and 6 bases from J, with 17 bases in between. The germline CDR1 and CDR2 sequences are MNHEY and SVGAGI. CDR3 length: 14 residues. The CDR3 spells CASSPSGAPNGYTF. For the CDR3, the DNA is TGTGCCAGCAGCCCCTCCGGAGCACCTAATGGCTACACCTTC.

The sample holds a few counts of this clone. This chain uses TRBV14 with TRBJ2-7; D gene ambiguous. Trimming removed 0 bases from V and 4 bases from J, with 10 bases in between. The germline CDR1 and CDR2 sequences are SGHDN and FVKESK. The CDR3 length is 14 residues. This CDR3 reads CASSQDWARYEQYF. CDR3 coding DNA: TGTGCCAGCAGCCAAGATTGGGCCAGGTACGAGCAGTACTTC.

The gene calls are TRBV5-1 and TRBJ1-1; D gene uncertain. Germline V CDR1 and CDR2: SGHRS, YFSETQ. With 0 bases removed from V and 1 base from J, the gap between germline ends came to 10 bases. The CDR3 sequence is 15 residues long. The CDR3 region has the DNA TGCGCCAGCAGCTTGGCTGTGGGCAGGAACACTGAAGCTTTCTTT. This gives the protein CASSLAVGRNTEAFF.

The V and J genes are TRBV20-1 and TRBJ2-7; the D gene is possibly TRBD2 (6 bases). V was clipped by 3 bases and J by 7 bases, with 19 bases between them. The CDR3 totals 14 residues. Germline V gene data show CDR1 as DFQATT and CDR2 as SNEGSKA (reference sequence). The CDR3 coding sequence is TGCAGTGCTAGTAGGGGACTGAGCAAGATTGAGCAGTACTTC. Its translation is CSASRGLSKIEQYF.

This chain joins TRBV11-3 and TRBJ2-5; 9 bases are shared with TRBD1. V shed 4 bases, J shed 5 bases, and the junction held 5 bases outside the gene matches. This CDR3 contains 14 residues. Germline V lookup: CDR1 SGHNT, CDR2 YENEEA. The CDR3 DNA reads TGTGCCAGCAGCTCGGGGGACAGGGTGGAGACCCAGTACTTC. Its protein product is CASSSGDRVETQYF.

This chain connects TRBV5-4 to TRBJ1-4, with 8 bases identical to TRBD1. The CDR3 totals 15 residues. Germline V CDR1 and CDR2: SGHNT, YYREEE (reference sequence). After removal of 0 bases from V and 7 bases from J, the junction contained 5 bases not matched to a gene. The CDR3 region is CASSLAGQGIEKLFF. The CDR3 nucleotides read TGTGCCAGCAGCTTGGCCGGACAGGGCATTGAAAAACTGTTTTTT.

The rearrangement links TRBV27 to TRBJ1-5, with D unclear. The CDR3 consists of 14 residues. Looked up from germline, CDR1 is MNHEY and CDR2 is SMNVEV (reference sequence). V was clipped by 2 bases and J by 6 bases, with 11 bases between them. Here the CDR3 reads CASSLRQTRQPQHF. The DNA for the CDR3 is TGTGCCAGCAGTTTACGACAAACACGTCAGCCCCAGCATTTT.

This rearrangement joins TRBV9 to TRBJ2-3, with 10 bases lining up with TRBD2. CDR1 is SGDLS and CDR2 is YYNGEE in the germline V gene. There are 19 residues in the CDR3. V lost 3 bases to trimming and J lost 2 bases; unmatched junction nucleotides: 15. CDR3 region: CASSASRAGGTSTTDTQYF. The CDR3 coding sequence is TGTGCCAGCAGCGCCTCTCGAGCGGGGGGGACATCTACCACAGATACGCAGTATTTT.